These T cell receptor beta chains were read from a single sample in a study of blood T cell repertoires in COVID-19. Some clones are missing from TCRdb's copy, which holds only in-frame ones; the method was immunoSEQ multiplex PCR. The sample carries 100,000 or so clones, about nine tenths recorded once. Sequenced material: peripheral blood. The receptors come from a man over 45 with acute or convalescent COVID-19. CDR3s include the opening cysteine and the closing phenylalanine or tryptophan. The D gene is left open where the match is weak. Some rows have no size entry. The others give once, few or many, or a class for an expanded clone.

cdr3_nt cdr3_aa d_call v_call clone_size j_call
TGTGCCAGCAGGGACACCGGGACACAGTACTTC CASRDTGTQYF . TRBV6-5 . TRBJ2-7
TGTGCCAGCAGCCAAAGTGGAGGGAAAGATACGCAGTATTTT CASSQSGGKDTQYF . TRBV7-3 . TRBJ2-3
TGTGCCAGCAGTTACTCGGACAGCTCCTACGAGCAGTACTTC CASSYSDSSYEQYF . TRBV6-5 once TRBJ2-7
TGTGCCAGCAGCCAGAGACTAGCGGGTAATGAGCAGTTCTTC CASSQRLAGNEQFF TRBD2 TRBV6-6 . TRBJ2-1
TGTGCCAGCAGTACCCACACCGGGATGAACACTGAAGCTTTCTTT CASSTHTGMNTEAFF . TRBV27 . TRBJ1-1
TGTGCCAGTACCAGAGGGGGCCGGTTTGATGAGCAGTTCTTC CASTRGGRFDEQFF TRBD1 TRBV19 . TRBJ2-1
TGCAGCGTTGAATGGGGGCAGATTCAAGGCTACACCTTC CSVEWGQIQGYTF . TRBV29-1 . TRBJ1-2
TGTGCCAGCAGTGCCCGGACAGAAGTTAACACTGAAGCTTTCTTT CASSARTEVNTEAFF . TRBV2 . TRBJ1-1
TGCGCCAGCAGCTTGTCAAGACAGGGAACGAACGCGAACACCGGGGAGCTGTTTTTT CASSLSRQGTNANTGELFF TRBD1 TRBV5-1 . TRBJ2-2
TGTGCCAGCAGTTTTGGAGGCATTCAGTACTTC CASSFGGIQYF . TRBV27 . TRBJ2-4
TGTGCCAGCAGCCGACTGATCCAGGGCACTGAAGCTTTCTTT CASSRLIQGTEAFF . TRBV3-1/TRBV3-2 . TRBJ1-1
TGTGCCAGCAGCTCCGGGATTAATGAAAAACTGTTTTTT CASSSGINEKLFF . TRBV5-4 . TRBJ1-4
TGTGCCAGCAGCCCTTTGCAACAGACCTACGAGCAGTACTTC CASSPLQQTYEQYF . TRBV28 . TRBJ2-7
TGCAGCGTCGAGACAGGGGGCGCATTGGCCGGGGAGCTGTTTTTT CSVETGGALAGELFF TRBD1 TRBV29-1 . TRBJ2-2
TGTGCCAGTAGTATAGGCCTCTGGCCTGATGCGGGGGACCCAGATACGCAGTATTTT CASSIGLWPDAGDPDTQYF TRBD2 TRBV19 . TRBJ2-3
TGTGCCAGCAGCGCCGGAGTAGGGACAGGGGGCTATGGCTACACCTTC CASSAGVGTGGYGYTF TRBD1 TRBV9 few TRBJ1-2
TGTGCCAGCAGCCAAACTAGTGCCCAGGAGACCCAGTACTTC CASSQTSAQETQYF . TRBV5-6 . TRBJ2-5
TGTGCCAGCAGCACCGACAGGGGTTGGAATGAGCAGTTCTTC CASSTDRGWNEQFF TRBD1 TRBV9 . TRBJ2-1
TGTGCCAGCTCACCAAGTCAGGCCTACGAGCAGTACTTC CASSPSQAYEQYF . TRBV18 . TRBJ2-7
TGTGCCAGCAGTCCCCTAATCTCTGGCTACACCTTC CASSPLISGYTF . TRBV28 . TRBJ1-2
TGTGCCAGCGGGGGGGTACAAGAGACCCAGTACTTC CASGGVQETQYF TRBD2 TRBV2 . TRBJ2-5
TGTGCCAGCTCACCACCCCCTGGACAGCTCACTGAAGCTTTCTTT CASSPPPGQLTEAFF . TRBV18 once TRBJ1-1
TGCGCCAGCAGCTTGATGGGACAGTTGAACACTGAAGCTTTCTTT CASSLMGQLNTEAFF TRBD1 TRBV5-1 . TRBJ1-1
TGTGCCAGCAGCCAAGATAAGGGGCACGAGACCCAGTACTTC CASSQDKGHETQYF . TRBV4-2 . TRBJ2-5
TGTGCCAGAGCCCAGGGTGCCGAGGAGGAGCAGTTCTTC CARAQGAEEEQFF . TRBV6-5 . TRBJ2-1
TGTGCCAGCAGTGGGGGCAGGAGCTCCTACGAGCAGTACTTC CASSGGRSSYEQYF . TRBV2 . TRBJ2-7
TGCGCCAGCAGCCAAGAACAGAATAATTCACCCCTCCACTTT CASSQEQNNSPLHF . TRBV4-3 . TRBJ1-6
TGTGCCAGTACCCTTGGACATAATCGCCAAGAGACCCAGTACTTC CASTLGHNRQETQYF . TRBV19 . TRBJ2-5
TGTGCCAGCAGCTTAGGTCTCAGGGAGACCCAGTACTTC CASSLGLRETQYF . TRBV7-2 . TRBJ2-5
TGTGCCAGCAGCGGACAGGGGGCCAGGGACACTGAAGCTTTCTTT CASSGQGARDTEAFF TRBD1 TRBV7-9 . TRBJ1-1
TGTGCCAGCAGCAGGCCCTTAAAGACACATAGCAATCAGCCCCAGCATTTT CASSRPLKTHSNQPQHF . TRBV21-1 . TRBJ1-5